One and the same sample provided the 8 T cell receptor beta chains below, sequenced in a study of response to subunit inactivated influenza vaccine. TCRdb independently ran MiXCR on the RT-PCR reads; one entry per CDR3 protein. The data hold 500,000 to 600,000 distinct CDR3 sequences, with about 11% observed a single time. The data were also submitted as part of a second study, on T cells expressing NK-cell markers. That study adds: Beta-chain TCR cDNA was generated via 5'RACE template switching with UMIs.

The sample consisted of PBMCs from blood, taken on the day of vaccination. Source of these receptors: a man between 45 and 60 years old who received an inactivated influenza vaccine.

The chain uses TRBV11-1 and TRBJ2-4; 11 bases agree with TRBD2. Looked up from germline, CDR1 is SGHAT and CDR2 is FQDESV (reference sequence). V shed 1 base and J 0 bases; nucleotides not matched to a gene: 11. This CDR3 is 20 amino acids long. CDR3 nucleotide sequence: TGTGCCAGCAGCTTAGACCCGTCCCTAGCGGGGGGTGTAGCCAAAAACATTCAGTACTTC. It yields the protein CASSLDPSLAGGVAKNIQYF.

This clonotype was picked up a small number of times. V is TRBV9 and J is TRBJ2-7; 8 nucleotides align to TRBD2. Germline CDR1 SGDLS, CDR2 YYNGEE. Germline trimming cut 1 base from V and 4 bases from J; bases unmatched to any gene: 4. This CDR3 region has 14 residues. The CDR3 DNA follows: TGTGCCAGCAGCGTATCGGGACTAGGGTACGAGCAGTACTTC. Translating it yields CASSVSGLGYEQYF.

This clonotype was detected only a few times. The chain joins TRBV20-1 to TRBJ2-7; D unclear. CDR1 and CDR2 (germline): DFQATT, SNEGSKA (reference sequence). The CDR3 spans 13 residues. The V end lost 1 base, the J end lost 3 bases, and 10 bases lay between the germline ends. CDR3 bases: TGCAGTGCTAGAGCGGTAGGGAACTACGAGCAGTACTTC. Its protein is CSARAVGNYEQYF.

A few counts support this clonotype. The chain is built from TRBV5-1 and TRBJ2-5; 7 positions agree with TRBD2. The CDR3 has 15 amino acids. The germline CDR1 and CDR2 sequences are SGHRS and YFSETQ. Trimming removed 3 bases from V and 5 bases from J; junction bases left unmatched: 10. The CDR3 region has the DNA TGCGCCAGCAGCTGGGAGGGCTCGCCCGCGGAGACCCAGTACTTC. It encodes CASSWEGSPAETQYF. Complete variable domain (other parts from reference TRBV5-1 and TRBJ2-5): KAGVTQTPRYLIKTRGQQVTLSCSPISGHRSVSWYQQTPGQGLQFLFEYFSETQRNKGNFPGRFSGRQFSNSRSEMNVSTLELGDSALYLCASSWEGSPAETQYFGPGTRLLVL.

The chain couples TRBV2 to TRBJ2-5, with a tentative D call TRBD2 (5 bases). Looked up from germline, CDR1 is SNHLY and CDR2 is FYNNEI. Trimming stripped 6 bases from V and 2 bases from J, with 16 bases between. CDR3 length: 15 amino acids. CDR3 bases: TGTGCCAGCAGCCCCGGGGTGGTGTATCAAGAGACCCAGTACTTC. Translated: CASSPGVVYQETQYF.

This chain links TRBV5-5 with TRBJ1-4; D uncertain. V lost 5 bases and J 0 bases, leaving 5 bases between the germline ends. CDR3 length: 13 amino acids. The V gene's germline CDR1 is SGHKS and CDR2 YYEKEE (reference sequence). This chain's CDR3 is CASSGATNEKLFF. The CDR3 bases are TGTGCCAGCAGTGGGGCAACTAATGAAAAACTGTTTTTT.

A few counts support this clonotype. This rearrangement joins TRBV4-3 to TRBJ1-1; D not certain. Germline values: CDR1 LGHNA, CDR2 YSLEER. V lost 0 bases and J 6 bases, leaving 11 bases between the germline ends. The CDR3 is 14 residues long. CDR3 residues: CASSQDQWGAEAFF. In DNA, the CDR3 is TGCGCCAGCAGCCAAGACCAATGGGGAGCTGAAGCTTTCTTT.

The sample holds a few counts of this clonotype. The DNA of the CDR3 is TGCAGCGTTGTTAGAGGTGGGGAAGCTTTCTTT. This encodes CSVVRGGEAFF. The chain recombines TRBV29-1 with TRBJ1-1; D remains ambiguous. The CDR3 has 11 residues. Germline lookup yields CDR1 SQVTM and CDR2 ANQGSEA. V was trimmed by 4 bases and J by 8 bases, leaving 11 bases between them.